These 14 T cell receptor beta chains came from one sample sequenced in a study of T cell repertoires and HLA-DP antigens. For these receptors, no antigen is known. Method: immunoSEQ multiplex PCR; TCRdb's copy keeps in-frame clones and lacks some. The sample yields fewer than 75,000 clones, around 80% seen once. What was sequenced was CD4+ T cells from PBMCs. The receptor set was obtained from a man aged 55 to 69 in good health and CMV-seronegative.

The chain uses TRBV11-2 and TRBJ2-7, with D perhaps TRBD1 or TRBD2 (5 bases each). The CDR3 runs 15 residues. V was clipped by 4 bases and J by 5 bases, with 18 bases between them. Germline V gene sequence: CDR1 SGHAT, CDR2 FQNNGV. The CDR3 reads CASSSYPVGGDEQYF. The CDR3, as DNA: TGTGCCAGCAGCTCCTACCCGGTTGGGGGAGACGAGCAGTACTTC.

The chain combines TRBV5-8 with TRBJ1-2; 8 bases line up with TRBD1. The V gene end was trimmed by 3 bases and the J gene end by 5 bases; junction bases not matched to a gene: 9. Germline V lookup: CDR1 SGHTS, CDR2 YDEGEE. CDR3 length equals 15 residues. CDR3 DNA sequence: TGTGCCAGCAGCTCAGGACAGGGACTAGGGTATGGCTACACCTTC. Its translation is CASSSGQGLGYGYTF. The whole variable domain, remainder taken from reference TRBV5-8 and TRBJ1-2, is EAGVTQSPTHLIKTRGQQATLRCSPISGHTSVYWYQQALGLGLQFLLWYDEGEERNRGNFPPRFSGRQFPNYSSELNVNALELEDSALYLCASSSGQGLGYGYTFGSGTRLTVV.

This clone was detected a few times. J is TRBJ2-1 and V is TRBV6-5; 7 positions match TRBD2. The CDR3 runs 15 residues. Germline V lookup: CDR1 MNHEY, CDR2 SVGAGI. V lost 7 bases to trimming and J lost 4 bases; unmatched junction nucleotides: 10. DNA of the CDR3: TGTGCCAGCACCGCTTGGGAGGGAAGGTACAATGAGCAGTTCTTC. Encoded protein: CASTAWEGRYNEQFF.

The rearrangement uses TRBV6-6 and TRBJ2-7; 7 bases map to TRBD1. J gave up 3 bases and V 10 bases, and 6 bases lay outside the gene matches. CDR1 is MNHNY and CDR2 is SVGAGI in the germline V gene (reference sequence). This CDR3 has 12 residues. For the CDR3, the DNA is TGTGCCACCGAGGGACAGAACTACGAGCAGTACTTC. Translating gives CATEGQNYEQYF.

As regards this clone: A much larger clone lies one base from this, so it may be a read error. Other DNA sequences within the sample encode an identical CDR3. This chain uses TRBV7-9 with TRBJ1-1; 7 bases are shared with TRBD1. V lost 4 bases and J lost 1; bases outside the gene matches: 3. CDR3 length: 14 amino acids. Germline CDR1 and CDR2: SEHNR and FQNEAQ (reference sequence). DNA for the CDR3: TGTGCCAGCAGCTGGACAGGTACGAACACTGAAGCTTTCTTT. Protein: CASSWTGTNTEAFF.

This chain uses TRBV15 with TRBJ2-7; D unresolved. CDR1 and CDR2 (germline): LNHNV, YYDKDF (reference sequence). This CDR3 contains 13 residues. Trimming stripped 1 base from V and 2 bases from J, with 6 bases between. DNA for the CDR3: TGTGCCACCAGCAGAGGAAAAACCTACGAGCAGTACGTC. Translating it yields CATSRGKTYEQYV.

The chain has TRBV5-5 and TRBJ2-2, with D unclear. The length of the CDR3 is 17 residues. CDR1 is SGHKS, CDR2 YYEKEE, per germline (reference sequence). V was trimmed by 7 bases and J by 5 bases, leaving 24 bases between them. Written as DNA, the CDR3 is TGTGCCAGCGGCCTAGTAGGGAAACCGGTATGGACCGGGGAGCTGTTTTTT. This gives the protein CASGLVGKPVWTGELFF.

This clone has a single count. The rearrangement joins TRBV2 to TRBJ1-5; 11 bases map to TRBD1. This CDR3 has 15 residues. J lost 7 bases, V lost 4 bases, and 6 bases had no gene match. The germline V gene encodes CDR1 SNHLY and CDR2 FYNNEI. The CDR3 coding sequence is TGTGCCAGCAGTGCGGGACAGGGGGACGGGCAGCCCCAGCATTTT. Protein sequence: CASSAGQGDGQPQHF.

V gene TRBV11-2 combines with J gene TRBJ2-5, with D possibly being TRBD2 (6 bases). Germline V CDR1 and CDR2: SGHAT, FQNNGV. This CDR3 is built from 11 residues. Trimming took off 8 bases at V and 5 bases at J, with 9 bases between the two ends. In DNA, the CDR3 is TGTGCCAGCGGCGGGGTTGAGACCCAGTACTTC. It is translated as CASGGVETQYF.

V and J are TRBV29-1 and TRBJ1-2; D is unclear. The CDR3 has 11 residues. With 4 bases removed from V and 2 bases from J, the gap between germline ends came to 5 bases. CDR1 is SQVTM, CDR2 ANQGSEA, per germline. Written as DNA, the CDR3 is TGCAGCGTTGTGGAAAACTATGGCTACACCTTC. It specifies CSVVENYGYTF. Variable domain in full (rest from reference TRBV29-1 and TRBJ1-2): SAVISQKPSRDICQRGTSLTIQCQVDSQVTMMFWYRQQPGQSLTLIATANQGSEATYESGFVIDKFPISRPNLTFSTLTVSNMSPEDSSIYLCSVVENYGYTFGSGTRLTVV.

The chain couples TRBV18 to TRBJ1-6; weak D call: TRBD1 (5 bases). With 3 bases removed from V and 0 bases from J, the gap between germline ends came to 12 bases. CDR1 is KGHSH and CDR2 is LQKENI in the germline V gene. This CDR3 has 17 amino acids. CDR3 coding DNA: TGTGCCAGCTCACCCGCACAGGAAAGCTCCTATAATTCACCCCTCCACTTT. Protein: CASSPAQESSYNSPLHF.

The CDR3 DNA follows: TGTGCCAGCAGCATACCTGACAGGGGAATAAAATCACCCCTCCACTTT. This sequence encodes CASSIPDRGIKSPLHF. The V and J genes are TRBV7-8 and TRBJ1-6; 8 bases agree with TRBD1. V lost 5 bases, J lost 10 bases, and 13 bases stayed unmatched. This CDR3 region has 16 residues. The germline V gene has CDR1 SGHVS and CDR2 FQNEAQ.

The CDR3 loop reads CSVAEFATNEKLFF. The CDR3 DNA is TGCAGCGTTGCCGAGTTTGCAACTAATGAAAAACTGTTTTTT. This sequence joins TRBV29-1 and TRBJ1-4, with D unclear. CDR1 is SQVTM and CDR2 is ANQGSEA in the germline V gene. The V gene lost 4 bases and the J gene lost 0 bases, with 9 bases spanning the gap. This CDR3 contains 14 residues.

The chain has TRBV30 and TRBJ1-4, with D unclear. Germline V gene data show CDR1 as GTSNPN and CDR2 as SVGIG (reference sequence). Trimming stripped 2 bases from V and 8 bases from J, with 18 bases between. CDR3 length: 15 amino acids. CDR3 sequence reads: CAWSRAGRAGEKLFF. In DNA form, the CDR3 reads TGTGCCTGGAGTAGGGCCGGCCGGGCGGGGGAAAAACTGTTTTTT. Filled out from reference TRBV30 and TRBJ1-4, the complete variable domain reads SQTIHQWPATLVQPVGSPLSLECTVEGTSNPNLYWYRQAAGRGLQLLFYSVGIGQISSEVPQNLSASRPQDRQFILSSKKLLLSDSGFYLCAWSRAGRAGEKLFFGSGTQLSVL.